The clone carrying this T cell receptor beta chain was found once. The antigen remains unidentified. The data stem from a study of T cell clones after liver transplantation. Study summary: TCRbeta sequencing after a pre-transplant mixed lymphocyte reaction identified graft-donor-reactive clones, later tracked in post-transplant blood.

V was clipped by 7 bases and J by 6 bases, with 12 bases between them. Germline CDR1 and CDR2: SQVTM and ANQGSEA. This CDR3 comprises 12 residues. Here immunoSEQ multiplex PCR was the method, and the copy in TCRdb shows in-frame clones only, minus some. The table includes about 68,000 clones, 92% detected once. General study points: Small, mixed patient groups and varying post-transplant times limit these conclusions. Migration into the graft, not deletion, may explain lost graft donor-reactive T cells.

V usage is TRBV29-1 and J usage is TRBJ1-4, with a weak D call TRBD1 (5 bases). The sample in question was CD4+ T cells from blood, obtained less than 28 months after liver transplant. The sequence derives from a human patient who received a liver transplant. Some T cells may trace back to the graft donor. The CDR3 loop reads CSGGRRDEKLFF. The DNA for the CDR3 is TGCAGCGGGGGACGGAGGGATGAAAAACTGTTTTTT. The entire variable domain, with the rest obtained from reference TRBV29-1 and TRBJ1-4, is as follows: SAVISQKPSRDICQRGTSLTIQCQVDSQVTMMFWYRQQPGQSLTLIATANQGSEATYESGFVIDKFPISRPNLTFSTLTVSNMSPEDSSIYLCSGGRRDEKLFFGSGTQLSVL.